These 11 T cell receptor beta chains were all obtained from the same sample, sequenced in a study of T-cell memory formation after mild COVID-19. TCRdb independently ran MiXCR on the 5' RACE reads; one entry per CDR3 protein. The top ten clones hold approximately 12% of a sample with 450,000 to 700,000 distinct CDR3 sequences, more than 15% of them seen once. The sequenced sample was PBMCs or a T cell subset sorted from them (not recorded which). The receptors were sampled from an adult woman who had mild COVID-19 (a few samples of this study predate the infection). Cell type and time point are not known.

The table lists this clonotype with a few counts. The V gene is TRBV6-5, the J gene TRBJ2-7; 11 nucleotides line up with TRBD2. V lost 6 bases, J lost 2 bases, and 15 bases stayed unmatched. The length of the CDR3 is 18 residues. Germline CDR1 and CDR2: MNHEY and SVGAGI. The CDR3 DNA sequence: TGTGCCAGCAGGTCCACTAGCGGGAGTCCCCTTACCCCCTACGAGCAGTACTTC. This encodes CASRSTSGSPLTPYEQYF.

The chain is built from TRBV24-1 and TRBJ2-6, with D maybe TRBD2 (6 bases). Germline CDR1 is KGHDR and CDR2 is SFDVKD. The CDR3 totals 17 residues. Trimming pared 6 bases from V and 1 base from J, leaving 15 bases between. The DNA of the CDR3 is TGTGCCACCAGTCCCATCGGAGCGGGTTCTGGGGCCAACGTCCTGACTTTC. Its protein is CATSPIGAGSGANVLTF.

This chain joins TRBV3-1 and TRBJ2-7; D gene ambiguous. Germline V CDR1 and CDR2: LGHDT, YNNKEL (reference sequence). V was cut by 3 bases and J by 4 bases, with 7 bases left in between. The CDR3 spans 12 residues. This CDR3 reads CASSHWGYEQYF. In nucleotides, the CDR3 is TGTGCCAGCAGCCATTGGGGATACGAGCAGTACTTC.

The CDR3 DNA reads as TGTGCCAGCAGTTTAGCGGACAGTCCGGGAGAGCAGTACTTC. Translation: CASSLADSPGEQYF. The rearrangement links TRBV12-3 or TRBV12-4 to TRBJ2-7; D might be TRBD1 (6 bases). V was clipped by 0 bases and J by 7 bases, with 13 bases between them. This CDR3 region has 14 residues.

The chain links TRBV27 to TRBJ2-1; D is perhaps TRBD2 (5 bases). Per germline, CDR1 MNHEY and CDR2 SMNVEV (reference sequence). V lost 4 bases to trimming and J lost 9 bases, with 7 bases between them. The CDR3 covers 11 residues. The CDR3 nucleotides are TGTGCCAGCAGTTCGGGGAGTGAGCAGTTCTTC. The encoded protein is CASSSGSEQFF.

This clonotype was detected a few times. V gene TRBV5-6 combines with J gene TRBJ2-7; D is possibly TRBD1 or TRBD2 (6 bases each). V lost 0 bases, J lost 1 base, and 14 bases lay in between. The CDR3 totals 16 residues. Germline-derived CDR1 and CDR2 are SGHDT and YYEEEE. DNA for the CDR3: TGTGCCAGCAGCTTGGCTCCCGGGGGCGCTTCCTACGAGCAGTACTTC. Translated, it gives CASSLAPGGASYEQYF.

The chain recombines TRBV27 with TRBJ1-5; D gene ambiguous. Germline loops: CDR1 MNHEY, CDR2 SMNVEV (reference sequence). CDR3 length: 14 residues. The V end lost 3 bases, the J end lost 0 bases, and 6 bases lay between the germline ends. Here the CDR3 reads CASSLRYSNQPQHF. DNA of the CDR3: TGTGCCAGCAGTTTGCGGTATAGCAATCAGCCCCAGCATTTT.

This clonotype turned up a few times. The chain links TRBV12-3 or TRBV12-4 to TRBJ1-2, with TRBD1 matching 7 bases. With V trimmed by 6 bases and J by 4 bases, 5 bases remained unmatched. The CDR3 sequence is 13 residues long. The CDR3 DNA is TGTGCCAGCAGCGGTGGACAGGCCTATGGCTACACCTTC. Its translation: CASSGGQAYGYTF.

The CDR3 reads CASLLAGISFGQFF. In nucleotides, the CDR3 is TGTGCCAGCCTCCTAGCGGGGATATCATTTGGGCAGTTCTTC. The V gene is TRBV6-6, the J gene TRBJ2-1; the match to TRBD2 covers 9 bases. There are 14 residues in the CDR3. V trimming: 8 bases; J trimming: 12 bases; junction bases outside the gene matches: 14. Germline assignment: CDR1 MNHNY and CDR2 SVGAGI (reference sequence).

This chain uses TRBV7-2 with TRBJ1-1; unclear D gene. V dropped 2 bases and J dropped 3 bases, with 16 bases sitting between them. The CDR3 has 16 residues. The germline V gene encodes CDR1 SGHTA and CDR2 FQGNSA. As DNA, the CDR3 is TGTGCCAGCAGCTTAAGGTCGGGGTTCGCGCACACTGAAGCTTTCTTT. Amino acid sequence: CASSLRSGFAHTEAFF.

V gene TRBV6-6 combines with J gene TRBJ2-7; D may match TRBD1 or TRBD2 (5 bases each). This CDR3 has 15 amino acids. Between the trimmed V and J ends, which lost 0 bases and 2 bases, there was a span of 11 bases. The germline V gene encodes CDR1 MNHNY and CDR2 SVGAGI (reference sequence). CDR3 in amino acids: CASSYSGRAPYEQYF. CDR3 in DNA: TGTGCCAGCAGTTACTCGGGACGGGCCCCCTACGAGCAGTACTTC.